Each of the 25 T cell receptor beta chains below was sequenced from the same sample in a study of siplizumab effects on memory and regulatory T cells. Sequencing was performed with immunoSEQ multiplex PCR; in TCRdb, only in-frame clones are kept and a portion is missing. The sample lists tens of thousands of clones, 93% occurring once. Sequencing was carried out using CD8+ T cells sorted from blood. These receptors came from a human donor in good health.

This chain links TRBV9 with TRBJ1-3; D might be TRBD1 (5 bases). This CDR3 region has 16 residues. Trimming removed 0 bases from V and 0 bases from J, with 10 bases in between. The germline gives CDR1 SGDLS, CDR2 YYNGEE. The CDR3, as DNA: TGTGCCAGCAGCGTAGCTCCAGGGCACTCTGGAAACACCATATATTTT. Translating gives CASSVAPGHSGNTIYF.

The chain carries TRBV19 and TRBJ1-1, with 7 bases lining up with TRBD1. The CDR3 covers 13 residues. Germline V gene sequence: CDR1 LNHDA, CDR2 SQIVND (reference sequence). Trimming took 7 bases from V and 7 from J; bases not matched to a gene: 9. DNA for the CDR3: TGTGCCAGTACCAGACAGGGAGAGGGTGAAGCTTTCTTT. Translated, it gives CASTRQGEGEAFF.

The rearrangement links TRBV7-9 to TRBJ1-4, with 7 bases matching TRBD1. The germline CDR1 and CDR2 sequences are SEHNR and FQNEAQ (reference sequence). With V trimmed by 1 base and J by 7 bases, 6 bases remained unmatched. The CDR3 totals 15 residues. The chain's CDR3 is CASSLVEGAFEKLFF. Written as DNA, the CDR3 is TGTGCCAGCAGCTTAGTTGAGGGGGCGTTTGAAAAACTGTTTTTT.

CDR3 DNA: TGTGCCAGCAGACTGGACAGGGGACGGAACACTGAAGCTTTCTTT. Protein product: CASRLDRGRNTEAFF. This chain joins TRBV2 and TRBJ1-1, with 9 positions matching TRBD1. The junction had 6 bases not matched to a gene; V was cut back by 6 bases and J by 1 base. The CDR3 totals 15 residues. Germline CDR1 SNHLY, CDR2 FYNNEI.

This rearrangement joins TRBV6-1 to TRBJ2-7; D is unresolved. Trimming left V 1 base short and J 2 bases short, with 9 bases between. CDR1 MNHNS and CDR2 SASEGT come from the germline V gene. This CDR3 is built from 14 residues. The CDR3 region is CASSEGLGPYEQYF. The CDR3 bases are TGTGCCAGCAGTGAAGGACTGGGTCCCTACGAGCAGTACTTC.

The chain combines TRBV29-1 with TRBJ1-3; a possible D gene is TRBD1 (5 bases). V was shortened by 3 bases and J by 4 bases, with 10 bases between the two germline ends. The germline V gene encodes CDR1 SQVTM and CDR2 ANQGSEA. The CDR3 runs 13 residues. The DNA for the CDR3 is TGCAGCGTTGAGTGGGACGACGGAAACACCATATATTTT. Translation: CSVEWDDGNTIYF.

This chain uses TRBV6-5 with TRBJ2-5, with unresolved D. Per germline, CDR1 MNHEY and CDR2 SVGAGI. The V gene lost 0 bases and the J gene lost 1 base, with 9 bases spanning the gap. The CDR3 length is 15 residues. CDR3 protein: CASSYSVASQETQYF. DNA of the CDR3: TGTGCCAGCAGTTACTCAGTCGCCAGCCAAGAGACCCAGTACTTC.

The gene calls are TRBV9 and TRBJ1-2; D possibly corresponds to TRBD1 (5 bases). This CDR3 is 14 amino acids long. CDR1 is SGDLS and CDR2 is YYNGEE in the germline V gene. V was shortened by 4 bases and J by 3 bases, with 13 bases between the two germline ends. CDR3 in DNA: TGTGCCAGCAGCCCACGACAGAACCACTATGGCTACACCTTC. It yields the protein CASSPRQNHYGYTF. The variable domain in full, with the rest retrieved from reference TRBV9 and TRBJ1-2, is DSGVTQTPKHLITATGQRVTLRCSPRSGDLSVYWYQQSLDQGLQFLIQYYNGEERAKGNILERFSAQQFPDLHSELNLSSLELGDSALYFCASSPRQNHYGYTFGSGTRLTVV.

V usage is TRBV19 and J usage is TRBJ2-1, with a tentative D call TRBD1 (5 bases). The CDR3 totals 16 residues. Germline-derived CDR1 and CDR2 are LNHDA and SQIVND (reference sequence). V was clipped by 1 base and J by 9 bases, with 19 bases between them. The CDR3: CASSIGGHLPWGEQFF. The CDR3, as DNA: TGTGCCAGTAGTATAGGTGGACACCTACCGTGGGGTGAGCAGTTCTTC.

V is TRBV30 and J is TRBJ1-1, with D possibly matching TRBD1 (5 bases). The V gene lost 0 bases and the J gene lost 4 bases, with 12 bases spanning the gap. The V gene's germline CDR1 is GTSNPN and CDR2 SVGIG (reference sequence). The CDR3 length is 14 residues. The CDR3 DNA sequence: TGTGCCTGGAGTGTGGGACCGTGGGGCACTGAAGCTTTCTTT. Residues: CAWSVGPWGTEAFF.

The V call is TRBV5-5, the J call TRBJ2-1; 7 bases align to TRBD2. This CDR3 is 14 amino acids long. Trimming at V came to 4 bases and at J to 5 bases, leaving 6 bases not matched to a gene. CDR1 and CDR2 from the germline V gene are SGHKS and YYEKEE (reference sequence). CDR3: CASSPWTSNNEQFF. CDR3 coding DNA: TGTGCCAGCAGCCCCTGGACTAGTAACAATGAGCAGTTCTTC.

This chain uses TRBV19 with TRBJ1-6; D is possibly TRBD1 (6 bases). V was trimmed by 1 base and J by 8 bases, leaving 12 bases between them. This CDR3 has 15 residues. Germline values: CDR1 LNHDA, CDR2 SQIVND (reference sequence). CDR3 sequence reads: CASSIVGDIDSPLHF. CDR3 nucleotide sequence: TGTGCCAGTAGTATAGTAGGGGACATCGATTCACCCCTCCACTTT.

The chain has TRBV5-5 and TRBJ1-2; D is perhaps TRBD1 (5 bases). The V gene lost 0 bases and the J gene lost 6 bases, with 6 bases spanning the gap. Germline V gene sequence: CDR1 SGHKS, CDR2 YYEKEE (reference sequence). The CDR3 length is 12 residues. This chain's CDR3 is CASSLEGNGYTF. The DNA for the CDR3 is TGTGCCAGCAGCTTGGAGGGGAATGGCTACACCTTC.

CDR3 residues: CASSPGAATNEKLFF. For the CDR3, the DNA is TGTGCCAGTAGTCCGGGCGCCGCAACTAATGAAAAACTGTTTTTT. The chain joins TRBV19 to TRBJ1-4; the D is unclear. V lost 5 bases and J 0 bases, leaving 10 bases between the germline ends. The CDR3 loop spans 15 amino acids. CDR1 is LNHDA, CDR2 SQIVND, per germline (reference sequence). The full variable domain, completed using reference TRBV19 and TRBJ1-4, is DGGITQSPKYLFRKEGQNVTLSCEQNLNHDAMYWYRQDPGQGLRLIYYSQIVNDFQKGDIAEGYSVSREKKESFPLTVTSAQKNPTAFYLCASSPGAATNEKLFFGSGTQLSVL.

The gene calls are TRBV12-5 and TRBJ1-1; D is unresolved. Germline values: CDR1 LGHNT, CDR2 FRNRAP. This CDR3 is 14 amino acids long. Trimming removed 1 base from V and 1 base from J, with 7 bases in between. CDR3 nucleotide sequence: TGTGCTAGTGGTTTGGGGACGGGGAACACTGAAGCTTTCTTT. It specifies CASGLGTGNTEAFF. Using reference TRBV12-5 and TRBJ1-1 for the parts outside the CDR3, the full variable domain is DARVTQTPRHKVTEMGQEVTMRCQPILGHNTVFWYRQTMMQGLELLAYFRNRAPLDDSGMPKDRFSAEMPDATLATLKIQPSEPRDSAVYFCASGLGTGNTEAFFGQGTRLTVV.

This chain connects TRBV5-6 to TRBJ2-7, with 9 bases identical to TRBD2. Trimming at V came to 6 bases and at J to 5 bases, leaving 9 bases not matched to a gene. The CDR3 covers 14 residues. The germline CDR1 and CDR2 sequences are SGHDT and YYEEEE. The CDR3 loop is CASIRTSAFDEQYF. The CDR3 coding sequence is TGTGCCAGCATTCGGACTAGCGCCTTCGACGAGCAGTACTTC.

This chain connects TRBV11-3 to TRBJ2-1; the D is unclear. V lost 5 bases and J lost 4, with 9 bases in between. The CDR3 runs 13 residues. Germline-derived CDR1 and CDR2 are SGHNT and YENEEA. CDR3 region: CASSTWGYNEQFF. The CDR3 nucleotides read TGTGCCAGCAGCACTTGGGGTTACAATGAGCAGTTCTTC.

This clone was observed a few times. This rearrangement joins TRBV7-9 to TRBJ1-3; possible D gene TRBD1, 5 bases. The CDR3 is 16 residues long. Germline assignment: CDR1 SEHNR and CDR2 FQNEAQ (reference sequence). The germline V and J ends were trimmed by 4 bases and 0 bases, with 13 bases remaining between them. CDR3 sequence: CASSSMSGGSGNTIYF. The CDR3 coding sequence is TGTGCCAGCAGCTCAATGTCCGGGGGCTCTGGAAACACCATATATTTT.

The rearrangement joins TRBV14 to TRBJ1-5; possibly TRBD1 for D (6 bases). CDR3 length equals 13 residues. Germline CDR1 SGHDN, CDR2 FVKESK. Trimming left V 3 bases short and J 10 bases short, with 13 bases between. DNA of the CDR3: TGTGCCAGCAGCCAGAGCAGGGGTGCTCCCCAGCATTTT. This gives the protein CASSQSRGAPQHF.

The rearrangement uses TRBV6-5 and TRBJ2-1; TRBD2 might be the D (5 bases). V gave up 10 bases and J gave up 6 bases, with 16 bases separating them. CDR1 is MNHEY, CDR2 SVGAGI, per germline. The CDR3 is 13 amino acids. The CDR3 region has the DNA TGTGCCACCGAACTAGGGTCGGGCAATGAGCAGTTCTTC. Its translation: CATELGSGNEQFF.

The CDR3 sequence: CASSLVDRTNYGYTF. CDR3 coding DNA: TGTGCCAGCAGCCTGGTAGACAGGACTAACTATGGCTACACCTTC. The V and J genes are TRBV5-6 and TRBJ1-2; weak D call: TRBD1 (6 bases). This CDR3 is 15 amino acids long. The germline gives CDR1 SGHDT, CDR2 YYEEEE. The V end lost 4 bases, the J end lost 0 bases, and 13 bases lay between the germline ends.

This rearrangement joins TRBV30 to TRBJ1-5, with 8 bases fitting TRBD1. The CDR3 has 14 residues. V lost 5 bases and J lost 7; bases outside the gene matches: 10. The germline gives CDR1 GTSNPN, CDR2 SVGIG (reference sequence). CDR3: CAWAGQGLKQPQHF. As DNA, the CDR3 is TGTGCCTGGGCCGGACAGGGATTGAAACAGCCCCAGCATTTT.

V is TRBV9 and J is TRBJ1-2; D remains unclear. This CDR3 is built from 12 residues. Germline loops: CDR1 SGDLS, CDR2 YYNGEE. Trimming stripped 2 bases from V and 4 bases from J, with 6 bases between. The CDR3 loop reads CASSVPAYGYTF. The DNA for the CDR3 is TGTGCCAGCAGCGTCCCAGCCTATGGCTACACCTTC.

The CDR3 sequence is CASSPGAGSYEQYF. Written as DNA, the CDR3 is TGTGCCAGCTCACCAGGGGCAGGTTCCTACGAGCAGTACTTC. The chain uses TRBV18 and TRBJ2-7; D perhaps matches TRBD1 (5 bases). The CDR3 is 14 amino acids. Germline V gene data show CDR1 as KGHSH and CDR2 as LQKENI. V lost 2 bases, J lost 1 base, and 9 bases lay in between.

The chain joins TRBV27 to TRBJ1-2; D is uncertain. The CDR3 consists of 15 residues. In germline, CDR1 is MNHEY, CDR2 SMNVEV (reference sequence). The V and J ends lost 6 bases and 4 bases respectively, with 18 bases between them. CDR3 residues: CASSPDGGLGYGYTF. The CDR3 DNA is TGTGCCAGCAGCCCCGACGGCGGCCTCGGCTATGGCTACACCTTC.